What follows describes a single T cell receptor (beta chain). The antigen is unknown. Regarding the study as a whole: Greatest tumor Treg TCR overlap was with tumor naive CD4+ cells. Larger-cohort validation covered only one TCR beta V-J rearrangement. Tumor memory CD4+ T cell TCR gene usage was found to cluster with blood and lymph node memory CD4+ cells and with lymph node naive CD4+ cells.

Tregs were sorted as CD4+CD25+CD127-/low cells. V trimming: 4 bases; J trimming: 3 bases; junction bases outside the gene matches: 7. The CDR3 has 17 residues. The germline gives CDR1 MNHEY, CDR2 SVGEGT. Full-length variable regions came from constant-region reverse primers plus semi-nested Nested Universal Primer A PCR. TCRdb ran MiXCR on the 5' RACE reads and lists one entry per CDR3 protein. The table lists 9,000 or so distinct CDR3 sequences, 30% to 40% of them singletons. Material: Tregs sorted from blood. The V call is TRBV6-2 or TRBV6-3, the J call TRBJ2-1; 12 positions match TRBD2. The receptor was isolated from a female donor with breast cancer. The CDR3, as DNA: TGTGCCAGCAGTTGGACTAGCGGGATTTTCGTCTACAATGAGCAGTTCTTC. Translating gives CASSWTSGIFVYNEQFF.